The entry that follows covers one T cell receptor beta chain sequence. Its antigen is unidentified. Relative to the germline gene, one junction end is altered; a read error may explain this. The library was made from cDNA and included unique molecular identifiers. MiXCR, applied by TCRdb to the PCR reads, yields one record per CDR3 protein. Of around 500,000 distinct CDR3 sequences in the sample, around a third were seen once. The CDR3 contains 12 residues. Germline V gene data show CDR1 as MNHNY and CDR2 as SVGAGI (reference sequence). The sample belongs to a study of post-analysis software for immune sequencing data. Study-wide results and limits: Four or five TRBV segments were more frequent in patients than controls; TRBV5-6, TRBV5-1 and TRBV20-1 belonged to this group. Controls showed significantly higher normalized Chao1 diversity than did multiple sclerosis patients.

Sample: blood. This clonotype was sampled from a girl aged 2-17 years with multiple sclerosis. V is TRBV6-6 and J is TRBJ2-5; no clear D gene. The CDR3 bases are TGTGCCAGCATTTACTTAAGGGAGACCCAGTACTTC. Protein: CASIYLRETQYF.